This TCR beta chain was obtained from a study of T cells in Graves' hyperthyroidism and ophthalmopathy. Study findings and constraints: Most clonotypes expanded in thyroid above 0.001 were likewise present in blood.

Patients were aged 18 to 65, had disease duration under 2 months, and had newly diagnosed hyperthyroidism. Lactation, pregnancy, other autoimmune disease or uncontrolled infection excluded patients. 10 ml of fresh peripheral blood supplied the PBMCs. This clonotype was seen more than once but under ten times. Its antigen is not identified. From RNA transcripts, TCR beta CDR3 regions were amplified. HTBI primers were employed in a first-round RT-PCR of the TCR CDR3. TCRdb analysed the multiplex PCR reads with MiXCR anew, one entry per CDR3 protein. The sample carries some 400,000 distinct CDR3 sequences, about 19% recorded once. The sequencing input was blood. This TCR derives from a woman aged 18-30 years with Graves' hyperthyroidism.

The CDR3 DNA is TGTGCCAGCAGCCAGGCTGTGACTAGAGGGGAGACCCAGTACTTC. Translation: CASSQAVTRGETQYF. The rearrangement joins TRBV3-1 to TRBJ2-5, with TRBD2 as a possible D gene (6 bases). The CDR3 extends over 15 amino acids. The germline V gene has CDR1 LGHDT and CDR2 YNNKEL (reference sequence). Deletions cut 3 bases from V and 5 bases from J, with 16 bases between.